These 15 T cell receptor beta chains originate from one sample sequenced in a study of monozygotic twins with inflammatory bowel disease. TCRdb re-analyzed the 5' RACE reads; it lists each CDR3 protein once, without DNA. This sample contains about 330,000 distinct CDR3 sequences. Sequencing was performed on blood. Receptor source: a human donor with ulcerative colitis or Crohn's disease, or a healthy co-twin of an affected twin (not recorded which).

This chain connects TRBV20-1 to TRBJ2-7; TCRdb's assignment of TRBD1 cannot be checked, as there is no DNA. Germline values: CDR1 DFQATT, CDR2 SNEGSKA (reference sequence). The CDR3 totals 14 residues. This CDR3 reads CSARAPDRPYEQYF.

The J gene is TRBJ1-2, the V gene TRBV5-5. CDR1 and CDR2 from the germline V gene are SGHKS and YYEKEE (reference sequence). This CDR3 region has 14 residues. The CDR3 loop is CASSLDATLYGYTF.

The chain recombines TRBV4-1 with TRBJ2-7; TCRdb proposes TRBD1, but this gene call is untestable without DNA. Germline values: CDR1 MGHRA, CDR2 YSYEKL. This CDR3 comprises 15 residues. This CDR3 is CASSGRDSSTYEQYF.

V usage is TRBV4-1 and J usage is TRBJ2-1; TCRdb selects TRBD2, and the lack of DNA leaves this call unchecked. Germline-derived CDR1 and CDR2 are MGHRA and YSYEKL. The CDR3 runs to 16 residues. CDR3 amino acids: CASSLSGTSGSDEQFF.

V gene TRBV6-5 combines with J gene TRBJ2-7; TCRdb names TRBD1, which stays unverified in the absence of DNA. CDR3 length equals 14 residues. Looked up from germline, CDR1 is MNHEY and CDR2 is SVGAGI. The CDR3 protein is CASTNWAAPYEQYF.

The chain has TRBV20-1 and TRBJ1-4. Germline V gives CDR1 DFQATT, CDR2 SNEGSKA (reference sequence). This CDR3 region has 13 residues. This chain's CDR3 is CSATRYSEEKLFF.

The CDR3 loop is CASSQEIGLTVGTLSGNTIYF. The V gene is TRBV4-1, the J gene TRBJ1-3; TCRdb outputs TRBD1, but without DNA this stays unchecked. Per germline, CDR1 MGHRA and CDR2 YSYEKL. The CDR3 has 21 residues.

The chain employs TRBV19 and TRBJ2-1. This CDR3 contains 16 residues. From germline, CDR1 is LNHDA and CDR2 SQIVND (reference sequence). This chain's CDR3 is CASSTTSGAPYNEQFF.

This rearrangement joins TRBV19 to TRBJ1-1; TCRdb calls TRBD1, which cannot be checked without DNA. The CDR3 has 14 amino acids. CDR1 and CDR2 (germline): LNHDA, SQIVND (reference sequence). This CDR3 is CASSIRGADTEAFF.

This chain links TRBV5-1 with TRBJ1-1; the D call of TRBD1 rests on TCRdb alone, since no DNA is present to check it. This CDR3 has 14 residues. CDR1 is SGHRS and CDR2 is YFSETQ in the germline V gene. The CDR3 region is CASSLIGKNTEAFF. The full variable domain, completed using reference TRBV5-1 and TRBJ1-1, is KAGVTQTPRYLIKTRGQQVTLSCSPISGHRSVSWYQQTPGQGLQFLFEYFSETQRNKGNFPGRFSGRQFSNSRSEMNVSTLELGDSALYLCASSLIGKNTEAFFGQGTRLTVV.

The chain combines TRBV5-1 with TRBJ2-1; absent DNA, TCRdb's TRBD2 call cannot be checked. CDR1 and CDR2 from the germline V gene are SGHRS and YFSETQ. The CDR3 runs 15 residues. The CDR3 protein is CASSASGTSSHEQFF. The entire variable domain, with the rest obtained from reference TRBV5-1 and TRBJ2-1, is as follows: KAGVTQTPRYLIKTRGQQVTLSCSPISGHRSVSWYQQTPGQGLQFLFEYFSETQRNKGNFPGRFSGRQFSNSRSEMNVSTLELGDSALYLCASSASGTSSHEQFFGPGTRLTVL.

The V gene is TRBV20-1, the J gene TRBJ1-1; as DNA is missing, the TRBD1 call by TCRdb cannot be tested. This CDR3 region has 13 residues. Germline V CDR1 and CDR2: DFQATT, SNEGSKA (reference sequence). The CDR3 sequence: CSARVGQGTEAFF.

The chain carries TRBV4-3 and TRBJ2-1; TCRdb outputs TRBD2, but without DNA this stays unchecked. CDR3 length: 16 residues. Germline lookup yields CDR1 LGHNA and CDR2 YSLEER. The chain's CDR3 is CASSQEDGGGSYEQFF.

This rearrangement joins TRBV2 to TRBJ1-5. CDR1 and CDR2 (germline): SNHLY, FYNNEI. The CDR3 has 12 amino acids. The CDR3: CASRQNNQPQHF.

CDR3 sequence reads: CASSRGLAGVIQETQYF. The chain links TRBV5-1 to TRBJ2-5; TCRdb's D gene call, TRBD2, goes unchecked for lack of DNA. Per the germline V gene, CDR1 is SGHRS and CDR2 is YFSETQ. The CDR3 is 17 amino acids.